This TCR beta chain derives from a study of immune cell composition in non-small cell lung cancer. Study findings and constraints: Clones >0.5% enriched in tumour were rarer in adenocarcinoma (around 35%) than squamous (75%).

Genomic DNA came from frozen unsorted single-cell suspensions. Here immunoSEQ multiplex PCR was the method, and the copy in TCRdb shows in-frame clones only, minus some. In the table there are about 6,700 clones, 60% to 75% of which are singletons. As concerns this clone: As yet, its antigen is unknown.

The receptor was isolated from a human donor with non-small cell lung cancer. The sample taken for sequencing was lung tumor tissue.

This CDR3 reads CASTGGTSGGSSYEQYF. CDR3 bases: TGTGCCAGCACCGGAGGGACTAGCGGGGGGAGCTCCTACGAGCAGTACTTC. This chain connects TRBV2 to TRBJ2-7; 15 nucleotides align to TRBD2. This CDR3 has 17 amino acids. The V and J ends lost 7 bases and 0 bases, in that order; junction bases with no gene match: 7. Germline V gives CDR1 SNHLY, CDR2 FYNNEI.